Sequencing of this T cell receptor (beta chain) was carried out in a study of blood T cell repertoires in COVID-19. Study summary: The origin of the acute and convalescent COVID-19 samples was the United States, Italy and Spain. In each case, the material was cDNA or gDNA derived from T cells, B-cell-depleted T cells, or PBMCs.

Germline V gene lookup returns CDR1 SQVTM and CDR2 ANQGSEA. The CDR3 contains 13 residues. Trimming shortened V by 1 base and J by 6 bases, and 12 bases separated the two germline ends. Study processing details: Estimates of nucleated cell counts were drawn from the amplification of reference gene primers. Assay: immunoSEQ multiplex PCR; the TCRdb copy retains only in-frame clones and omits some. From that table come the V and J calls and clone size; the DNA was used to work out D and trimming. The sample consists of approximately 280,000 clones, approximately 92% of them appearing once. Patients of the Seattle cohort, enrolled during active infection, were followed longitudinally.

The chain is built from TRBV29-1 and TRBJ1-2, with D possibly being TRBD1 (6 bases). This clonotype originated in a woman aged 25 to 39 with COVID-19, enrolled during active disease. The material sequenced was peripheral blood. CDR3 sequence (DNA): TGCAGCGTTGAAGGGTTGGGGGCTGATGGCTACACCTTC. Translating it yields CSVEGLGADGYTF.